This entry lists 21 T cell receptor beta chains sequenced from one sample in a study of shared clonotypes between healthy human individuals. Produced via immunoSEQ multiplex PCR; TCRdb's table is partial and in-frame only. The top ten clones hold about 0.39% of a sample with about 2.3 million clones, about 92% of them seen once. Sequenced material: naive CD4+ T cells from PBMCs. Subset here: CD45RA+ positively selected. The receptor set was obtained from a man between 18 and 35 years old in good health. Some clones in this sample may be carry-over from other donors' samples.

The chain uses TRBV7-9 and TRBJ1-1; 9 bases match TRBD1. With 5 bases clipped from V and 10 bases from J, the junction kept 5 bases outside the gene matches. Germline values: CDR1 SEHNR, CDR2 FQNEAQ (reference sequence). The CDR3 loop spans 12 amino acids. The CDR3 DNA reads TGTGCCAGCAGCCCCGGACAGGGGATAGCTTTCTTT. It translates to CASSPGQGIAFF.

V and J are TRBV6-6 and TRBJ1-2, with a weak D call TRBD1 (6 bases). Germline assignment: CDR1 MNHNY and CDR2 SVGAGI (reference sequence). Trimming took off 2 bases at V and 4 bases at J, with 14 bases between the two ends. This CDR3 region has 15 residues. In DNA form, the CDR3 reads TGTGCCAGCAGTTACGCCCCAGGGGATAGCTATGGCTACACCTTC. It specifies CASSYAPGDSYGYTF.

CDR3 residues: CASSLGRAGGAETQYF. The CDR3 DNA reads as TGTGCCAGCAGCTTGGGACGAGCGGGAGGGGCAGAGACCCAGTACTTC. The chain is built from TRBV5-8 and TRBJ2-5; 10 nucleotides agree with TRBD2. The V gene end was trimmed by 0 bases and the J gene end by 4 bases; junction bases not matched to a gene: 6. The CDR3 totals 16 residues. The germline CDR1 and CDR2 sequences are SGHTS and YDEGEE.

The chain recombines TRBV4-1 with TRBJ1-3; possible D gene TRBD1, 6 bases. Germline-derived CDR1 and CDR2 are MGHRA and YSYEKL. Between the trimmed V and J ends, which lost 3 bases and 4 bases, there was a span of 19 bases. The CDR3 runs 17 residues. The CDR3 reads CASSQRGAGPPGNTIYF. In nucleotides, the CDR3 is TGCGCCAGCAGCCAGAGGGGGGCAGGGCCACCCGGAAACACCATATATTTT.

The chain links TRBV28 to TRBJ1-4, with 8 bases fitting TRBD1. The CDR3 runs 18 residues. Germline-derived CDR1 and CDR2 are MDHEN and SYDVKM. Trimming took 1 base from V and 2 from J; bases not matched to a gene: 9. The CDR3 protein is CASSLLPGTGPTNEKLFF. Written as DNA, the CDR3 is TGTGCCAGCAGTTTATTGCCCGGGACAGGCCCGACTAATGAAAAACTGTTTTTT. Together with reference TRBV28 and TRBJ1-4, the CDR3 gives the full variable domain: DVKVTQSSRYLVKRTGEKVFLECVQDMDHENMFWYRQDPGLGLRLIYFSYDVKMKEKGDIPEGYSVSREKKERFSLILESASTNQTSMYLCASSLLPGTGPTNEKLFFGSGTQLSVL.

The V call is TRBV29-1, the J call TRBJ2-5, with D hard to call. With 7 bases removed from V and 3 bases from J, the gap between germline ends came to 15 bases. This CDR3 region has 13 residues. CDR1 and CDR2 (germline): SQVTM, ANQGSEA. CDR3 protein: CSATPITEETQYF. CDR3 nucleotides: TGCAGCGCCACCCCCATTACCGAAGAGACCCAGTACTTC. Together with reference TRBV29-1 and TRBJ2-5, the CDR3 gives the full variable domain: SAVISQKPSRDICQRGTSLTIQCQVDSQVTMMFWYRQQPGQSLTLIATANQGSEATYESGFVIDKFPISRPNLTFSTLTVSNMSPEDSSIYLCSATPITEETQYFGPGTRLLVL.

V usage is TRBV28 and J usage is TRBJ1-2; 11 positions match TRBD1. The length of the CDR3 is 18 residues. CDR1 and CDR2 from the germline V gene are MDHEN and SYDVKM. The trim removed 4 bases at V and 0 bases at J, leaving 10 bases unmatched. CDR3 coding DNA: TGTGCCAGCAGTTCCTGGGGGACAGGGGGGGACACTAACTATGGCTACACCTTC. Translation gives CASSSWGTGGDTNYGYTF.

The rearrangement links TRBV11-2 to TRBJ2-1; D remains unclear. Trimming shortened V by 7 bases and J by 2 bases, and 15 bases separated the two germline ends. The CDR3 is made up of 15 amino acids. Germline V CDR1 and CDR2: SGHAT, FQNNGV. The CDR3 coding sequence is TGTGCCAGCACCCCGGGCCAAGTGGCCTACAATGAGCAGTTCTTC. It codes for CASTPGQVAYNEQFF.

J is TRBJ1-4 and V is TRBV4-1, with D possibly being TRBD1 (5 bases). The CDR3 length is 16 residues. In germline, CDR1 is MGHRA, CDR2 YSYEKL. The V end lost 4 bases, the J end lost 8 bases, and 20 bases lay between the germline ends. The CDR3 region has the DNA TGCGCCAGCAGCCTGTTCATTTCCCGGGGACCCGAAAAACTGTTTTTT. Translating gives CASSLFISRGPEKLFF.

The genes are TRBV18 and TRBJ2-4; D unresolved. Germline V CDR1 and CDR2: KGHSH, LQKENI. This CDR3 is 17 amino acids long. V was cut by 2 bases and J by 2 bases, with 16 bases left in between. The CDR3 protein is CASSPIAGSATKNIQYF. The DNA for the CDR3 is TGTGCCAGCTCACCAATAGCCGGCTCCGCGACCAAAAACATTCAGTACTTC.

The CDR3: CASSLQITGVEQYF. The DNA for the CDR3 is TGCGCCAGCAGCTTACAGATTACAGGGGTCGAGCAGTACTTC. This chain uses TRBV5-1 with TRBJ2-7; TRBD1 aligns across 7 bases. Germline V gene lookup returns CDR1 SGHRS and CDR2 YFSETQ. Trimming cost V 2 bases and J 6 bases; bases outside gene matches: 8. The CDR3 extends over 14 amino acids.

This clone came up once. V gene TRBV10-1 combines with J gene TRBJ2-7; D is unclear. Germline lookup yields CDR1 WNHNN and CDR2 SYGVQD (reference sequence). The CDR3 extends over 12 amino acids. Trimming stripped 2 bases from V and 9 bases from J, with 11 bases between. CDR3 residues: CASSEGPRGQYF. In DNA, the CDR3 is TGCGCCAGCAGTGAGGGACCCCGCGGGCAGTACTTC.

The chain carries TRBV30 and TRBJ1-6; no definite D call. Per the germline V gene, CDR1 is GTSNPN and CDR2 is SVGIG (reference sequence). The CDR3 is made up of 12 amino acids. V lost 5 bases, J lost 7 bases, and 9 bases lay in between. CDR3 nucleotides: TGTGCCTGGCGCCGGCCAAATTCACCCCTCCACTTT. Translating it yields CAWRRPNSPLHF.

This rearrangement joins TRBV6-1 to TRBJ1-1; D not certain. Germline loops: CDR1 MNHNS, CDR2 SASEGT. Trimming shortened V by 4 bases and J by 9 bases, and 12 bases separated the two germline ends. This CDR3 region has 12 residues. In DNA, the CDR3 is TGTGCCAGCAGTGCCGCGGGTGTTCAAGCTTTCTTT. Protein sequence: CASSAAGVQAFF.

The CDR3 spells CASSKTQDRLREQYF. The CDR3 region has the DNA TGTGCCAGCAGCAAAACACAAGACAGATTGAGGGAGCAGTACTTC. The V gene is TRBV5-4, the J gene TRBJ2-7, with D possibly matching TRBD1 (5 bases). Per germline, CDR1 SGHNT and CDR2 YYREEE (reference sequence). The ends were cut back, 4 bases at V and 7 bases at J, with 21 bases in the middle. The CDR3 extends over 15 amino acids.

This clone was recorded only once. The chain has TRBV6-1 and TRBJ1-1; tentative D call: TRBD1 (6 bases). Germline V gene data show CDR1 as MNHNS and CDR2 as SASEGT. The CDR3 sequence is 17 residues long. Trimming cost V 1 base and J 1 base, with 16 bases left between them. The CDR3 protein is CASSEGRWEQGNTEAFF. CDR3 DNA sequence: TGTGCCAGCAGTGAAGGGCGGTGGGAACAGGGGAACACTGAAGCTTTCTTT.

The rearrangement links TRBV28 to TRBJ2-7, with 9 nucleotides matching TRBD2. Germline V gives CDR1 MDHEN, CDR2 SYDVKM. This CDR3 spans 15 amino acids. The V segment lost 8 bases and the J segment 4 bases; nucleotides outside the gene matches: 12. CDR3: CASGMRLAALYEQYF. Here the CDR3 DNA reads TGTGCCAGCGGAATGAGACTAGCGGCTCTATACGAGCAGTACTTC.

Notes on this clone: Other DNA variants within this sample encode the same CDR3. This chain connects TRBV20-1 to TRBJ2-1; D unresolved. V lost 6 bases to trimming and J lost 8 bases, with 8 bases between them. The CDR3 has 10 amino acids. Germline CDR1 DFQATT, CDR2 SNEGSKA (reference sequence). The CDR3 DNA follows: TGCAGTGCCCCCGTTCATGAGCAGTTCTTC. Translated: CSAPVHEQFF.

The chain links TRBV5-1 to TRBJ2-7; 9 nucleotides line up with TRBD2. Germline V gene sequence: CDR1 SGHRS, CDR2 YFSETQ. The CDR3 has 15 amino acids. V gave up 5 bases and J gave up 2 bases; unmatched junction bases: 8. Here the CDR3 DNA reads TGCGCCAGCAGGATGAACGCGGGAGGGACCTACGAGCAGTACTTC. Protein sequence: CASRMNAGGTYEQYF.

This chain joins TRBV28 and TRBJ1-4, with TRBD1 as a possible D gene (6 bases). V gave up 2 bases and J gave up 8 bases, with 18 bases separating them. The V gene's germline CDR1 is MDHEN and CDR2 SYDVKM. The CDR3 contains 16 residues. The CDR3 nucleotides read TGTGCCAGCAGTTTAGACCTACTAGGGGGAATGGAAAAACTGTTTTTT. Protein: CASSLDLLGGMEKLFF.

The V gene is TRBV19, the J gene TRBJ1-6; weak D call: TRBD1 (6 bases). This CDR3 comprises 15 residues. Germline V gene sequence: CDR1 LNHDA, CDR2 SQIVND (reference sequence). The V and J ends lost 7 bases and 7 bases respectively, with 17 bases between them. The CDR3 sequence: CASTSRGRSNSPLHF. DNA for the CDR3: TGTGCCAGTACCAGCAGGGGTCGCAGCAATTCACCCCTCCACTTT.